Listed below are T cell receptor beta chains from one sample, sequenced in a study of metastatic and nonmetastatic thyroid tumors. TCRdb ran MiXCR on the PCR reads. The repertoire holds roughly 40,000 clones, 16% seen once, with roughly 22% in the top ten. Specimen: blood. Receptors originate from a female donor with papillary thyroid cancer or a benign thyroid nodule (not recorded which). Some clones in this sample may be carry-over from other donors' samples. Each CDR3 is given with its conserved first and last residue. The D gene is left open where the match is weak. Some rows have no size entry. The others give once, few or many, or a class for an expanded clone.

cdr3_nt: TGTGCCAGCAGAGCTAGCGGTCGGAGCTCCTACGAGCAGTACTTC; cdr3_aa: CASRASGRSSYEQYF; clone_size: many; v_call: TRBV6-1; j_call: TRBJ2-7; d_call: TRBD2
cdr3_nt: TGTGCCAGCAGTACCAGACGGGGGACAGGGGGCACTGAAGCTTTCTTT; cdr3_aa: CASSTRRGTGGTEAFF; clone_size: many; v_call: TRBV25-1; j_call: TRBJ1-1; d_call: TRBD1
cdr3_nt: TGTGCCAGCAGGGGGACAGGGGGCATCATATATTTT; cdr3_aa: CASRGTGGIIYF; clone_size: many; v_call: TRBV12-3/TRBV12-4; j_call: TRBJ1-3; d_call: TRBD1
cdr3_nt: TGTGCCAGCAGTGAACTAGGGGGCTATGAGCAGTTCTTC; cdr3_aa: CASSELGGYEQFF; clone_size: medium-sized; v_call: TRBV6-4; j_call: TRBJ2-1; d_call: TRBD1
cdr3_nt: TGTGCCACCAGCAGAGTGAGGGGGCGGGGGGGAGCTAACTATGGCTACACCTTC; cdr3_aa: CATSRVRGRGGANYGYTF; clone_size: many; v_call: TRBV15; j_call: TRBJ1-2; d_call: TRBD1
cdr3_nt: TGTGCCACCAGACAGGGGGCTGGTCAGCCCCAGCATTTT; cdr3_aa: CATRQGAGQPQHF; clone_size: many; v_call: TRBV24-1; j_call: TRBJ1-5; d_call: TRBD1
cdr3_nt: TGTGCCAGCTCTCCCGGTGGTTTTACAGGGGACATTCAGTACTTC; cdr3_aa: CASSPGGFTGDIQYF; clone_size: .; v_call: TRBV5-6; j_call: TRBJ2-4; d_call: TRBD1
cdr3_nt: TGTGCCAGCAGTGAACTGGGGGCGCTCGACGAGCAGTACTTC; cdr3_aa: CASSELGALDEQYF; clone_size: few; v_call: TRBV2; j_call: TRBJ2-7; d_call: .
cdr3_nt: TGTGCCAGCAGCCAAGTACTAGCGGGAGGGACGCAGTATTTT; cdr3_aa: CASSQVLAGGTQYF; clone_size: few; v_call: TRBV14; j_call: TRBJ2-3; d_call: TRBD2
cdr3_nt: TGTGCCTGGAGTCGTCCTTACGGATACTCTGGAAACACCATATATTTT; cdr3_aa: CAWSRPYGYSGNTIYF; clone_size: .; v_call: TRBV30; j_call: TRBJ1-3; d_call: .
cdr3_nt: TGTGCCAGCAGAGTACAGGGATCTGTAAACACCATATATTTT; cdr3_aa: CASRVQGSVNTIYF; clone_size: .; v_call: TRBV6-1; j_call: TRBJ1-3; d_call: .
cdr3_nt: TGCGCCAGCAGCGCCGGACTAGCCTCCTCCTACAATGAGCAGTTCTTC; cdr3_aa: CASSAGLASSYNEQFF; clone_size: .; v_call: TRBV4-1; j_call: TRBJ2-1; d_call: TRBD2
cdr3_nt: TGTGCCAGCAGCTTAGGCCAGCGATACTACGAGCAGTACTTC; cdr3_aa: CASSLGQRYYEQYF; clone_size: .; v_call: TRBV7-2; j_call: TRBJ2-7; d_call: .
cdr3_nt: TGTGCCAGCAGCTTAGTGCAGGGGGCCTACGAGCAGTACTTC; cdr3_aa: CASSLVQGAYEQYF; clone_size: many; v_call: TRBV7-2; j_call: TRBJ2-7; d_call: TRBD1
cdr3_nt: TGTGCCAGCAGTTTCCGGGCCTATGGCTACACCTTC; cdr3_aa: CASSFRAYGYTF; clone_size: medium-sized; v_call: TRBV12-3/TRBV12-4; j_call: TRBJ1-2; d_call: .
cdr3_nt: TGCGCCAGCAGCAGACAGGGTACCTACGAGCAGTACTTC; cdr3_aa: CASSRQGTYEQYF; clone_size: many; v_call: TRBV5-1; j_call: TRBJ2-7; d_call: TRBD1
cdr3_nt: TGCGCCAGCAGCCAAAAACGGGGAGTTGGGGGAGATACGCAGTATTTT; cdr3_aa: CASSQKRGVGGDTQYF; clone_size: many; v_call: TRBV4-1; j_call: TRBJ2-3; d_call: .
cdr3_nt: TGTGCCAGCTTATCCGGGACAGCGCTCAATGAGCAGTTCTTC; cdr3_aa: CASLSGTALNEQFF; clone_size: many; v_call: TRBV28; j_call: TRBJ2-1; d_call: TRBD1